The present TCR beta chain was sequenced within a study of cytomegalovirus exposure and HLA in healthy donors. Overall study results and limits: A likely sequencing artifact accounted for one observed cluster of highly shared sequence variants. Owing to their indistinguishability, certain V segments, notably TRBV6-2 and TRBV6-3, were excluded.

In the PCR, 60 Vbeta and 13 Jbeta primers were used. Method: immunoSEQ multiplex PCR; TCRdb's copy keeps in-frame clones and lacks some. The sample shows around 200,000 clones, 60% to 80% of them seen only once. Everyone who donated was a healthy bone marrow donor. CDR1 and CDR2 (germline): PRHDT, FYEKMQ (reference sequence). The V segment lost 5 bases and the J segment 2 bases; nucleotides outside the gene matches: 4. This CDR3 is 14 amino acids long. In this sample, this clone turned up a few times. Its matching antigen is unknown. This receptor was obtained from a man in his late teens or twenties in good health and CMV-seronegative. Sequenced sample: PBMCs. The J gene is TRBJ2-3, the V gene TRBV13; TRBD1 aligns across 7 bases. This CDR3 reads CASSRDSHTDTQYF. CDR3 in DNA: TGTGCCAGCAGCAGGGACAGCCACACAGATACGCAGTATTTT.